The 29 T cell receptor beta chains in this list originate from one sample, sequenced in a study of control samples from healthy donors and cancer patients (TCRdb year 2020). To prepare the library, the immunoSEQ multiplex PCR assay was applied. TCRdb took this table from immuneACCESS and kept in-frame rearrangements with V and J called. Such tables lack part of the clones; where checked against another copy, unresolved V genes explain under half of the gap, and the rest is unexplained. The sample records roughly 130,000 clones, roughly 90% of which are singletons. The leading ten clones occupy about 3.4% of the sample. Sample: blood. Receptors originate from a man aged 45-60 years in good health.

This clone was observed once. This chain connects TRBV7-9 to TRBJ1-1; TRBD1 is a possible D gene (5 bases). Trimming left V 6 bases short and J 1 base short, with 12 bases between. This CDR3 is built from 14 residues. Looked up from germline, CDR1 is SEHNR and CDR2 is FQNEAQ (reference sequence). In nucleotides, the CDR3 is TGTGCCAGCAGGAAATCCGGGGCGAACACTGAAGCTTTCTTT. Translating it yields CASRKSGANTEAFF.

This chain uses TRBV6-6 with TRBJ1-1; no clear D. The CDR3 is 11 residues long. Trimming cost V 4 bases and J 5 bases, with 5 bases left between them. Looked up from germline, CDR1 is MNHNY and CDR2 is SVGAGI (reference sequence). The CDR3 loop is CASSFKTEAFF. The CDR3 DNA reads as TGTGCCAGCAGTTTCAAAACTGAAGCTTTCTTT.

The CDR3 here is CASSVMLAGAGSYNEQFF. The CDR3 DNA follows: TGCGCCAGCAGCGTAATGCTAGCGGGGGCCGGCTCCTACAATGAGCAGTTCTTC. This rearrangement joins TRBV5-1 to TRBJ2-1, with TRBD2 matching 10 bases. V dropped 4 bases and J dropped 0; count of bases not matched to a gene: 10. The CDR3 is made up of 18 amino acids. CDR1 is SGHRS, CDR2 YFSETQ, per germline.

The DNA of the CDR3 is TGTGCCAGCAGTGACGACAGGGGGGTGTACAATGAGCAGTTCTTC. It specifies CASSDDRGVYNEQFF. V usage is TRBV2 and J usage is TRBJ2-1, with 9 bases identical to TRBD1. The CDR3 extends over 15 amino acids. V shed 3 bases and J 4 bases; nucleotides not matched to a gene: 4. Germline V gives CDR1 SNHLY, CDR2 FYNNEI.

The chain uses TRBV24-1 and TRBJ2-7, with D maybe TRBD1 (7 bases). Trimming removed 2 bases from V and 8 bases from J, with 18 bases in between. Per germline, CDR1 KGHDR and CDR2 SFDVKD. The CDR3 totals 15 residues. The CDR3 nucleotides are TGTGCCACCAGTGATTCCACCAGGGGGGCGGCCCAGCAGTACTTC. Translated, it gives CATSDSTRGAAQQYF.

The chain couples TRBV11-2 to TRBJ1-1, with 8 bases identical to TRBD1. With V trimmed by 3 bases and J by 0 bases, 3 bases remained unmatched. This CDR3 comprises 15 residues. Germline V gives CDR1 SGHAT, CDR2 FQNNGV. CDR3 amino acids: CASSFGQGMNTEAFF. The CDR3 bases are TGTGCCAGCAGCTTTGGACAGGGCATGAACACTGAAGCTTTCTTT.

This chain's CDR3 is CARQRGTDKKMNTEAFF. The CDR3 nucleotides read TGTGCCAGACAACGAGGGACAGACAAAAAGATGAACACTGAAGCTTTCTTT. V gene TRBV5-6 combines with J gene TRBJ1-1; TRBD1 matches at 7 bases. With V trimmed by 8 bases and J by 0 bases, 16 bases remained unmatched. Germline V gives CDR1 SGHDT, CDR2 YYEEEE. This CDR3 has 17 amino acids.

The chain couples TRBV28 to TRBJ2-3; TRBD1 matches 10 bases. Germline CDR1 MDHEN, CDR2 SYDVKM. The V and J ends lost 8 bases and 4 bases, in that order; junction bases with no gene match: 3. The CDR3 covers 13 residues. The CDR3 spells CASDGQGADTQYF. In DNA, the CDR3 is TGTGCCAGCGACGGACAGGGGGCAGATACGCAGTATTTT.

The rearrangement links TRBV7-9 to TRBJ2-2; 9 nucleotides match TRBD1. The germline gives CDR1 SEHNR, CDR2 FQNEAQ (reference sequence). The CDR3 totals 14 residues. V shed 6 bases, J shed 6 bases, and the junction held 5 bases outside the gene matches. CDR3 DNA: TGTGCCAGCAGTCGACAGGGGGATGCCGGGGAGCTGTTTTTT. Residues: CASSRQGDAGELFF.

The chain has TRBV7-9 and TRBJ2-5, with 8 bases lining up with TRBD1. The germline V gene has CDR1 SEHNR and CDR2 FQNEAQ (reference sequence). V trimming: 5 bases; J trimming: 5 bases; junction bases outside the gene matches: 16. The CDR3 sequence is 17 residues long. The CDR3 sequence is CASSGRQGSTTRETQYF. The CDR3 region has the DNA TGTGCCAGCAGCGGTAGACAGGGGTCTACTACCCGGGAGACCCAGTACTTC.

This clone appeared once. The genes are TRBV20-1 and TRBJ1-2; 8 positions agree with TRBD1. The CDR3 is 11 amino acids. The V and J ends lost 7 bases and 7 bases, in that order; junction bases with no gene match: 5. From germline, CDR1 is DFQATT and CDR2 SNEGSKA (reference sequence). The CDR3 protein is CSVQGARGYTF. The CDR3 DNA reads as TGCAGTGTCCAGGGGGCGCGTGGCTACACCTTC.

The V and J genes are TRBV19 and TRBJ1-5; 7 bases agree with TRBD1. Trimming took 1 base from V and 2 from J; bases not matched to a gene: 8. Germline V CDR1 and CDR2: LNHDA, SQIVND (reference sequence). This CDR3 region has 17 residues. The CDR3 spells CASSIVKGAKGNQPQHF. CDR3 sequence (DNA): TGTGCCAGTAGTATAGTAAAGGGGGCTAAGGGCAATCAGCCCCAGCATTTT. Full variable domain (rest looked up from reference TRBV19 and TRBJ1-5): DGGITQSPKYLFRKEGQNVTLSCEQNLNHDAMYWYRQDPGQGLRLIYYSQIVNDFQKGDIAEGYSVSREKKESFPLTVTSAQKNPTAFYLCASSIVKGAKGNQPQHFGDGTRLSIL.

V is TRBV2 and J is TRBJ2-2, with D unresolved. With 4 bases removed from V and 1 base from J, the gap between germline ends came to 4 bases. From germline, CDR1 is SNHLY and CDR2 FYNNEI. This CDR3 has 13 residues. This CDR3 reads CASSAENTGELFF. The CDR3 nucleotides are TGTGCCAGCAGTGCCGAGAACACCGGGGAGCTGTTTTTT.

CDR3 nucleotide sequence: TGTGCCAGCAGCTTAGCGCTCTACCCAGGAAACAATGAGCAGTTCTTC. It codes for CASSLALYPGNNEQFF. The V call is TRBV11-2, the J call TRBJ2-1; D uncertain. Germline CDR1 SGHAT, CDR2 FQNNGV. The CDR3 consists of 16 residues. V lost 1 base to trimming and J lost 5 bases, with 15 bases between them.

This clone was recorded only once. This chain links TRBV30 with TRBJ2-7; possibly TRBD2 for D (6 bases). Trimming removed 0 bases from V and 3 bases from J, with 15 bases in between. This CDR3 region has 15 residues. CDR1 is GTSNPN and CDR2 is SVGIG in the germline V gene (reference sequence). In DNA form, the CDR3 reads TGTGCCTGGAGTGTACGGGGGTGGGCGAGCTACGAGCAGTACTTC. This sequence encodes CAWSVRGWASYEQYF.

The rearrangement uses TRBV4-1 and TRBJ1-5; no firm D call. Germline assignment: CDR1 MGHRA and CDR2 YSYEKL. The CDR3 loop spans 15 amino acids. V dropped 0 bases and J dropped 0 bases, with 6 bases sitting between them. CDR3 coding DNA: TGCGCCAGCAGCCAAGAGGCGGATAGCAATCAGCCCCAGCATTTT. Translating it yields CASSQEADSNQPQHF.

V gene TRBV11-3 combines with J gene TRBJ1-1; D ambiguous. This CDR3 comprises 13 residues. From germline, CDR1 is SGHNT and CDR2 YENEEA. Trimming cost V 5 bases and J 0 bases, with 7 bases left between them. Here the CDR3 reads CASSPLLNTEAFF. CDR3 DNA sequence: TGTGCCAGCAGCCCCTTATTGAACACTGAAGCTTTCTTT.

This chain uses TRBV5-1 with TRBJ2-5; no firm D call. V lost 4 bases and J 7 bases, leaving 17 bases between the germline ends. Germline CDR1 reads SGHRS; CDR2 reads YFSETQ. This CDR3 contains 14 residues. CDR3 in DNA: TGCGCCAGCAGCCGGACGGACCCGCTCGGGACCCAGTACTTC. Translated: CASSRTDPLGTQYF.

The chain has TRBV5-5 and TRBJ1-5; D gene uncertain. This CDR3 comprises 16 residues. V lost 2 bases, J lost 2 bases, and 14 bases lay in between. Germline V CDR1 and CDR2: SGHKS, YYEKEE (reference sequence). CDR3: CASSLALHRGNQPQHF. The CDR3 coding sequence is TGTGCCAGCAGCTTAGCTCTACATCGGGGCAATCAGCCCCAGCATTTT.

This sequence joins TRBV30 and TRBJ2-4; no clear D gene. There are 15 residues in the CDR3. Looked up from germline, CDR1 is GTSNPN and CDR2 is SVGIG (reference sequence). Trimming left V 4 bases short and J 0 bases short, with 13 bases between. CDR3 nucleotides: TGTGCCTGGAACGACTTAATGGGAGCCAAAAACATTCAGTACTTC. It yields the protein CAWNDLMGAKNIQYF.

This chain joins TRBV9 and TRBJ2-3; 11 positions agree with TRBD1. The CDR3 is 16 residues long. Germline V gene sequence: CDR1 SGDLS, CDR2 YYNGEE. V shed 4 bases and J 2 bases; nucleotides not matched to a gene: 6. The DNA for the CDR3 is TGTGCCAGCAGCCTTGGGACAGGGGGTCTCACAGATACGCAGTATTTT. This gives the protein CASSLGTGGLTDTQYF.

The chain uses TRBV6-5 and TRBJ2-7, with 7 bases identical to TRBD1. From germline, CDR1 is MNHEY and CDR2 SVGAGI. V lost 6 bases, J lost 3 bases, and 11 bases stayed unmatched. The CDR3 consists of 15 residues. The CDR3 region has the DNA TGTGCCAGCAGGTCTCCGGGACAGACGAACTACGAGCAGTACTTC. Translating gives CASRSPGQTNYEQYF.

The CDR3 protein is CASSLVAGGSTDTQYF. CDR3 in DNA: TGTGCCAGCAGCTTAGTAGCGGGGGGGTCTACAGATACGCAGTATTTT. V gene TRBV11-2 combines with J gene TRBJ2-3; 11 bases are shared with TRBD2. From germline, CDR1 is SGHAT and CDR2 FQNNGV. V was pared by 1 base and J by 3 bases, with 3 bases of the junction left unmatched. This CDR3 contains 16 residues.

J is TRBJ1-2 and V is TRBV7-2; 10 bases match TRBD1. The CDR3 totals 14 residues. Germline V gene data show CDR1 as SGHTA and CDR2 as FQGNSA. J gave up 6 bases and V 5 bases, and 6 bases lay outside the gene matches. As DNA, the CDR3 is TGTGCCAGCAGCCCGCAGGGGACAGGGGATGGCTACACCTTC. It translates to CASSPQGTGDGYTF.

The chain joins TRBV6-1 to TRBJ2-5, with 9 bases matching TRBD1. J gave up 2 bases and V 6 bases, and 7 bases lay outside the gene matches. The CDR3 is 15 residues long. Germline assignment: CDR1 MNHNS and CDR2 SASEGT. Here the CDR3 DNA reads TGTGCCAGCAGGGACGGGACAGGGATGCAAGAGACCCAGTACTTC. Translation: CASRDGTGMQETQYF.

This clone was seen only a few times. V is TRBV11-2 and J is TRBJ2-5, with a tentative D call TRBD1 (5 bases). Germline V gene lookup returns CDR1 SGHAT and CDR2 FQNNGV. Trimming took off 1 base at V and 1 base at J, with 7 bases between the two ends. This CDR3 comprises 14 residues. The DNA for the CDR3 is TGTGCCAGCAGCTTAGTCCAGGGCCAAGAGACCCAGTACTTC. Translating it yields CASSLVQGQETQYF.

The chain employs TRBV6-1 and TRBJ2-2; D is perhaps TRBD1 (5 bases). Looked up from germline, CDR1 is MNHNS and CDR2 is SASEGT. V was pared by 2 bases and J by 0 bases, with 13 bases between. CDR3 length equals 17 residues. CDR3 nucleotides: TGTGCCAGCAGTGAAATGTACAGGATCGCGAACACCGGGGAGCTGTTTTTT. Amino acids: CASSEMYRIANTGELFF.

This chain uses TRBV5-4 with TRBJ2-3; tentatively, D is TRBD1 (5 bases). This CDR3 is built from 15 residues. The germline V and J ends were trimmed by 1 base and 1 base, with 10 bases remaining between them. Germline V gene lookup returns CDR1 SGHNT and CDR2 YYREEE (reference sequence). CDR3: CASSLRGSGTDTQYF. As DNA, the CDR3 is TGTGCCAGCAGCTTGAGGGGCAGTGGCACAGATACGCAGTATTTT.

The rearrangement uses TRBV18 and TRBJ2-5; D gene unclear. Germline CDR1 and CDR2: KGHSH and LQKENI. The ends were cut back, 8 bases at V and 0 bases at J, with 7 bases in the middle. The CDR3 runs to 12 residues. The CDR3 DNA reads as TGTGCCAGCCGATTGTACCAAGAGACCCAGTACTTC. It translates to CASRLYQETQYF.